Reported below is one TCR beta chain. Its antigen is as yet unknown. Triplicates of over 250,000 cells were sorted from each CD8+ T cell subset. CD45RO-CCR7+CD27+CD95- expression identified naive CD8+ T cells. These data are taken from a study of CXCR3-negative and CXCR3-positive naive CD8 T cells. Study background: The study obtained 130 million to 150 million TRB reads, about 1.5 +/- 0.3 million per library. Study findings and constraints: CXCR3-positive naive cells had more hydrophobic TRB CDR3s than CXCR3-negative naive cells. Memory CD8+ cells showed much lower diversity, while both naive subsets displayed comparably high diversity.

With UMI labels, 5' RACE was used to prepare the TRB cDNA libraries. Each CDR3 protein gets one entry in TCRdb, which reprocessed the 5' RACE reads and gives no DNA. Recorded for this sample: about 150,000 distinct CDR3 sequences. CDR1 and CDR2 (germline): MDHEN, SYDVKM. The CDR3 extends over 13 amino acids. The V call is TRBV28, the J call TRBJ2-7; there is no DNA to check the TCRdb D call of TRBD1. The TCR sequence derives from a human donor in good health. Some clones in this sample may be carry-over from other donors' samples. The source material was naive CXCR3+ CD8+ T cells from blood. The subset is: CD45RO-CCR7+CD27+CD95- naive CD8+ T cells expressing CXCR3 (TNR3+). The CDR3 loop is CASSHRVGDEQYF.